The T cell receptor (beta chain) described here comes from a study of CD8 T cell repertoires and HIV-1 epitope variants (dated by TCRdb to the early 2020s). Some background on the complete study: T cells were stimulated in separate culture wells with each of twenty-five peptides representing autologous and known Gag and Nef epitope variants. Using the EasySep Human T Cell Enrichment Kit, T cells were enriched and then co-cultured with an equal number of autologous T cell-negative cells acting as antigen-presenting cells. Among the control conditions were a peptide pool of CMV, EBV and flu, the Ebola AY9 epitope serving as a negative control, and a well with no peptide. A 1M T cell aliquot was kept as an uncultured baseline condition, separate from the 83 T cell cultures. Cultures were maintained for 9 to 11 days in IMDM with gentamicin, and half-media changes adding IL-2, IL-7 and IL-15 were performed on days 3 and 7. Running each culture condition in triplicate, except for one peptide done in duplicate, gave a total of roughly 76 T cell cultures. Three Gag epitope families and Nef HW9 and YT9 were included among the tested epitopes.

Beyond this particular receptor, the publication reports: Eight to ten antigen-specific TCR beta clonotypes were identified, and about six of them appeared cross-reactive for autologous or known escape epitope variants. The assay identified only TCR beta chains and indicated proliferation in response to antigen, without indicating T cell function or cytokine profile. About five clonotypes recognized the Nef KF9 family and one the HW9 family, with no responses to the TAALDMSHF plasma variant.

The junction shows trimming of 3 bases on V and 4 bases on J, plus 10 bases between the germline ends. The CDR3 goes from the cysteine to the phenylalanine over 14 residues. The entry retains the CDR3 DNA only, 42 bases that are in frame from base 1. From a lookup of the germline V gene, CDR1 and CDR2 are MDHEN and SYDVKM. TCR beta CDR3 regions were sequenced at survey depth on the immunoSEQ platform. The QIAamp DNA micro kit was used to extract genomic DNA from every cultured and uncultured CD8+ T cell population. The authors' analysis ran thus. Samples with under 5,000 productive reads were excluded, and this exclusion removed about 6.5% of the roughly 80 HIV peptide-stimulated cultures. A MANAFEST web app trimmed sequences to CDR3 and removed nonproductive sequences, CDR3s under 5 amino acids, and those not starting C or ending F/W. Antigen-specific clonotypes had to expand in at least 2 of 3 replicates versus no-peptide control at FDR 0.01, only within one epitope family. A frequency at least fivefold higher than in wells stimulated with peptides from other epitope families was additionally required for specific clonotypes. TCRdb provides this immuneACCESS table in a form limited to in-frame rearrangements. Some clones are lacking; in checked studies, under half of them reflect an unresolved V gene, and why the rest are absent is not known. V and J calls and clone size are as listed in that table; D and trimming were resolved from the DNA. In this sample the table shows fewer than 6,000 clones, 50% to 80% of which occur a single time. Roughly 41% of the sample comes from the top ten.

The EasySep Human CD8+ T Cell Enrichment Kit was used on day 10 to isolate CD8+ T cells from every culture. Concerning this clone: This receptor's antigen is unknown. Per-base quality was not reported, and no clone a single base away is much larger than it.

The sequence was collected from a male donor with HIV. Input material: cultured CD8+ T cells derived from PBMCs. Recombination connected TRBV28 to TRBJ1-5, with the D gene too uncertain to name. The sequenced DNA: TGTGCCAGCAGTTTGATCTCCGAGAATCAGCCCCAGCATTTT. Its protein product is CASSLISENQPQHF.